This T cell receptor (beta chain) is from a study of OX40 agonist ivuxolimab in advanced cancers. As for the study in general: Antecedent anti-PD-1, anti-PD-L1 or anti-CTLA-4 therapy was permissible, with under 50% having received some.

Assay used: immunoSEQ multiplex PCR; TCRdb lists only in-frame clones, some missing. The data show 28,000 or so clones, with approximately 86% seen just once and about a fifth held by the top ten. This specimen consisted of CD4+ or CD8+ T cells sorted from blood, obtained in a trial of the OX40 agonist ivuxolimab. This clonotype originated in an adult with an advanced solid tumor such as melanoma, head and neck, liver or kidney cancer.

The CDR3 DNA sequence: TGTGCCAGCAGTTACTACCCCCCTTATGGCTACACCTTC. Protein: CASSYYPPYGYTF. The V and J genes are TRBV6-5 and TRBJ1-2, with D unclear. Germline V gene data show CDR1 as MNHEY and CDR2 as SVGAGI. CDR3 length: 13 amino acids. The V and J ends lost 1 base and 5 bases respectively, with 8 bases between them.